This T cell receptor beta chain was identified in a study of shared clonotypes between healthy human individuals. Study overall: Per donor, CD8 memory used one plate, CD8 naive used two, CD4 memory used three and CD4 naive used three. Study-wide points: With a few donors compared, 4% to 5.5% of naive CD4 clonotypes were shared. Among donors, the sharing of clonotypes was expected to be influenced by sequencing depth.

CDR3 length: 13 residues. Deletions cut 8 bases from V and 6 bases from J, with 14 bases between. Germline CDR1 and CDR2: MNHEY and SMNVEV (reference sequence). The sample holds one count of this clone. Its target is not known. Naive CD8 cells, CD45RO-negative and positively selected for CCR7, excluded terminally differentiated effector memory CD45RA+ cells. It was at deep level that the assay was run. Data came from immunoSEQ multiplex PCR; TCRdb stores just in-frame clones and leaves some out. Among about 2 million clones, 85% to 95% were seen once, and the ten largest hold 1.1%. The receptor was derived from a man in his late teens or twenties in good health. The chain has TRBV27 and TRBJ2-1; D remains unclear. The sample was naive CD8+ T cells sorted from blood. CDR3 DNA: TGTGCCAGCGCTTTCCTAGGGATCAATGAGCAGTTCTTC. Protein sequence: CASAFLGINEQFF.